This TCR beta chain was documented in a study of blood T cell repertoires in COVID-19. Across the study: Sites in the United States, Italy and Spain provided acute and convalescent COVID-19 samples. PBMCs, B-cell-depleted T cells, or T cells were the source of the cDNA or gDNA that made up the material.

TCRdb keeps only in-frame clones here, not all; method: immunoSEQ multiplex PCR. The sample lists 140,000 to 150,000 clones, about 88% occurring once. CDR1 is DFQATT, CDR2 SNEGSKA, per germline (reference sequence). The CDR3 sequence is 15 residues long. The V end was cut by 3 bases, the J end by 3 bases, with 15 bases between. The TCR comes from a human donor in a cohort sampled during active COVID-19. The sample consisted of peripheral blood. This chain uses TRBV20-1 with TRBJ2-1; TRBD2 might be the D (5 bases). The chain's CDR3 is CSASTPAESYNEQFF. Here the CDR3 DNA reads TGCAGTGCTAGTACACCAGCGGAAAGCTACAATGAGCAGTTCTTC.